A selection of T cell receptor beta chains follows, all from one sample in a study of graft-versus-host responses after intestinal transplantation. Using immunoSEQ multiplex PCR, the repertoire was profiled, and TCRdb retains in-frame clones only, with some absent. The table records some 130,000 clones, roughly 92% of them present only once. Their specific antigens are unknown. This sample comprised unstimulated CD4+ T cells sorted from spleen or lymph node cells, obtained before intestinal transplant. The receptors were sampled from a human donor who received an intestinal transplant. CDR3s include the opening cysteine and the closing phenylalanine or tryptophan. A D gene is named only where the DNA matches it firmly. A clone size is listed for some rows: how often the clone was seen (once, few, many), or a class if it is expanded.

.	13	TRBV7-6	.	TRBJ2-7	TGTGCCAGCAGCTTAAAGGGATTGCGCGAGCAGTACTTC	CASSLKGLREQYF
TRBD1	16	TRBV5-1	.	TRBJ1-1	TGCGCCAGCAGCTTGGCCGGGACAGGTCTTAACACTGAAGCTTTCTTT	CASSLAGTGLNTEAFF
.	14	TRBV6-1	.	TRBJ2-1	TGTGCCAGCTACGGATCGGGCGCGGCCAATGAGCAGTTCTTC	CASYGSGAANEQFF
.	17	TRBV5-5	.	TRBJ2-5	TGTGCCAGCAGCTTCGGACAGTTCGGTTTTTGGCAAGAGACCCAGTACTTC	CASSFGQFGFWQETQYF
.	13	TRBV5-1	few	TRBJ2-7	TGCGCCAGCAGCTTGGGTTGGAGCTACGAGCAGTACTTC	CASSLGWSYEQYF
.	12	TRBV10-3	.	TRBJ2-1	TGTGCCATCAGTGAAGGGAAGCCTGAGCAGTTCTTC	CAISEGKPEQFF
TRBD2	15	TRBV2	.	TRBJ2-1	TGTGCCAGCAGTCCCAAGCGGGGGGACCTCTGGGAGCAGTTCTTC	CASSPKRGDLWEQFF
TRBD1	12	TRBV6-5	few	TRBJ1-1	TGTGCCAGCAGTCGACAGGGACTGGAAGCTTTCTTT	CASSRQGLEAFF
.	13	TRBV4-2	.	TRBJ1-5	TGTGCCAGCAGCCAAGAGGCAGGCTGGCCCCAGCATTTT	CASSQEAGWPQHF
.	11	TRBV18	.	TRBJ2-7	TGTGCCAGCTCACGTGGCTACGAGCAGTACTTC	CASSRGYEQYF
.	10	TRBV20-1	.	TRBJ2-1	TGCAGTGCTAGCTACAATGAGCAGTTCTTC	CSASYNEQFF